Each of the 14 T cell receptor beta chains below was sequenced from the same sample in a study of blood T cell repertoires in COVID-19. The assay was immunoSEQ multiplex PCR, and TCRdb's table has in-frame clones only and misses some. The table includes more than 85,000 clones, about 81% detected once. The sample was peripheral blood. These receptor sequences come from a man between 65 and 85 years old with acute or convalescent COVID-19.

This clone appeared a few times. The chain joins TRBV5-8 to TRBJ2-5; perhaps TRBD2 as D (5 bases). The CDR3 has 13 amino acids. In germline, CDR1 is SGHTS, CDR2 YDEGEE. V was shortened by 5 bases and J by 2 bases, with 10 bases between the two germline ends. In nucleotides, the CDR3 is TGTGCCAGCAGTGGCTCGGGGCAAGAGACCCAGTACTTC. Translation: CASSGSGQETQYF. Full variable domain (remainder filled in from reference TRBV5-8 and TRBJ2-5): EAGVTQSPTHLIKTRGQQATLRCSPISGHTSVYWYQQALGLGLQFLLWYDEGEERNRGNFPPRFSGRQFPNYSSELNVNALELEDSALYLCASSGSGQETQYFGPGTRLLVL.

This clone was counted between two and nine times. The chain uses TRBV24-1 and TRBJ2-4; 8 bases match TRBD1. CDR1 is KGHDR and CDR2 is SFDVKD in the germline V gene. Trimming cost V 4 bases and J 3 bases; bases outside gene matches: 10. This CDR3 spans 17 amino acids. This CDR3 is CATSESSGGEGKNIQYF. The CDR3 DNA reads as TGTGCCACCAGTGAGTCCTCAGGGGGCGAAGGCAAAAACATTCAGTACTTC.

The rearrangement uses TRBV2 and TRBJ1-5; no clear D gene. V was trimmed by 7 bases and J by 4 bases, leaving 14 bases between them. Germline CDR1 and CDR2: SNHLY and FYNNEI. This CDR3 spans 14 amino acids. The DNA of the CDR3 is TGTGCCAGCATAAAGGAGGAGGGTAATCAGCCCCAGCATTTT. Translated: CASIKEEGNQPQHF.

V and J are TRBV30 and TRBJ2-1, with TRBD2 matching 11 bases. The CDR3 contains 14 residues. Germline CDR1 is GTSNPN and CDR2 is SVGIG (reference sequence). V lost 0 bases and J lost 8; bases outside the gene matches: 3. For the CDR3, the DNA is TGTGCCTGGAGTGTGGGACTAGCGGTGGATGAGCAGTTCTTC. It yields the protein CAWSVGLAVDEQFF. The variable domain in full, completed from reference TRBV30 and TRBJ2-1, reads SQTIHQWPATLVQPVGSPLSLECTVEGTSNPNLYWYRQAAGRGLQLLFYSVGIGQISSEVPQNLSASRPQDRQFILSSKKLLLSDSGFYLCAWSVGLAVDEQFFGPGTRLTVL.

J is TRBJ2-2 and V is TRBV29-1; 7 bases agree with TRBD1. Germline V CDR1 and CDR2: SQVTM, ANQGSEA. The CDR3 contains 13 residues. The CDR3 spells CTLGDRNTGELFF. CDR3 DNA sequence: TGCACCCTAGGGGACAGAAACACCGGGGAGCTGTTTTTT.

This clone occurred many times. The rearrangement uses TRBV28 and TRBJ1-2; D perhaps matches TRBD1 (5 bases). The CDR3 contains 15 residues. Germline CDR1 reads MDHEN; CDR2 reads SYDVKM. Trimming cost V 8 bases and J 8 bases, with 24 bases left between them. The CDR3: CASVPAGGFIGGYTF. The CDR3 DNA reads as TGTGCCAGCGTACCAGCGGGGGGATTTATAGGGGGCTACACCTTC.

This chain joins TRBV27 and TRBJ2-1; TRBD2 agrees at 10 bases. V trimming: 1 base; J trimming: 10 bases; junction bases outside the gene matches: 4. Germline CDR1 MNHEY, CDR2 SMNVEV (reference sequence). The CDR3 has 14 amino acids. The CDR3 loop is CASSLLSSGREQFF. CDR3 sequence (DNA): TGTGCCAGCAGTTTATTAAGTAGCGGGAGGGAGCAGTTCTTC.

The chain has TRBV3-1 (or the pseudogene TRBV3-2) and TRBJ1-3; no clear D gene. Germline lookup yields CDR1 LGHDT and CDR2 YNNKEL (reference sequence). V was trimmed by 4 bases and J by 0 bases, leaving 10 bases between them. The CDR3 is made up of 15 amino acids. DNA of the CDR3: TGTGCCAGCAGCCTAAATGTAGACTCTGGAAACACCATATATTTT. Protein sequence: CASSLNVDSGNTIYF.

This clone has just one count. The V gene is TRBV28, the J gene TRBJ2-1, with D maybe TRBD2 (5 bases). Germline CDR1 reads MDHEN; CDR2 reads SYDVKM. This CDR3 is 13 amino acids long. The V end was cut by 5 bases, the J end by 3 bases, with 8 bases between. Here the CDR3 reads CASSRDYYNEQFF. The CDR3 DNA reads as TGTGCCAGCAGTAGAGACTACTACAATGAGCAGTTCTTC.

V and J are TRBV7-2 and TRBJ1-1; weak D call: TRBD1 (6 bases). The length of the CDR3 is 16 residues. V lost 5 bases and J lost 4, with 20 bases in between. Germline V gene data show CDR1 as SGHTA and CDR2 as FQGNSA. The CDR3 spells CASSPRTVPVGTEAFF. As DNA, the CDR3 is TGTGCCAGCAGCCCGCGGACAGTTCCGGTCGGCACTGAAGCTTTCTTT.

The gene calls are TRBV7-8 and TRBJ1-5; D not certain. Per the germline V gene, CDR1 is SGHVS and CDR2 is FQNEAQ. V shed 4 bases and J shed 7 bases, with 14 bases lying between them. This CDR3 has 14 amino acids. The CDR3 nucleotides read TGTGCCAGCAGCTCATGGGTCCTCGGGCAGCCCCAGCATTTT. It codes for CASSSWVLGQPQHF.

The CDR3 DNA follows: TGTGCCAGCAGCGCGGACTACGGGGCCGTCAATGAGCAGTTCTTC. This translates into CASSADYGAVNEQFF. The chain uses TRBV11-3 and TRBJ2-1; TRBD2 might be the D (6 bases). The CDR3 runs to 15 residues. Germline V gene data show CDR1 as SGHNT and CDR2 as YENEEA. V was cut by 5 bases and J by 6 bases, with 17 bases left in between.

The V call is TRBV2, the J call TRBJ1-5, with TRBD1 matching over 7 bases. The germline gives CDR1 SNHLY, CDR2 FYNNEI. The length of the CDR3 is 15 residues. After removal of 7 bases from V and 3 bases from J, the junction contained 9 bases not matched to a gene. CDR3: CASKGQARANQPQHF. CDR3 sequence (DNA): TGTGCCAGCAAAGGACAGGCGAGGGCCAATCAGCCCCAGCATTTT.

V and J are TRBV6-5 and TRBJ2-1; D gene unclear. CDR3 length equals 15 residues. The germline gives CDR1 MNHEY, CDR2 SVGAGI. V gave up 0 bases and J gave up 6 bases, with 12 bases separating them. CDR3 protein: CASSYSRSISNEQFF. As DNA, the CDR3 is TGTGCCAGCAGTTACTCGAGATCTATATCCAATGAGCAGTTCTTC.